These T cell receptor beta chains were read from a single sample in a study of cytomegalovirus exposure and HLA in healthy donors. The method was immunoSEQ multiplex PCR; TCRdb's version includes in-frame clones alone and lacks a portion of them. The sample shows over 95,000 clones, 74% of them seen only once. The sequencing sample was made of PBMCs. These receptors originate from a human donor in good health. Both conserved end residues are part of each CDR3. The D gene is left open where the match is weak. Expanded clones are given a class, and other clones once, few, many or no size at all.

v_call: TRBV19; clone_size: few; j_call: TRBJ2-3; d_call: TRBD2; cdr3_aa: CASSHTTSGRTDTQYF; cdr3_nt: TGTGCCAGTAGTCACACGACTAGCGGGAGAACAGATACGCAGTATTTT
v_call: TRBV10-3; clone_size: .; j_call: TRBJ1-1; d_call: .; cdr3_aa: CAISEVASSNTEAFF; cdr3_nt: TGTGCCATCAGTGAAGTCGCGTCCTCGAACACTGAAGCTTTCTTT
v_call: TRBV5-1; clone_size: few; j_call: TRBJ1-5; d_call: TRBD1; cdr3_aa: CASSLEGQGGQPQHF; cdr3_nt: TGCGCCAGCAGCTTGGAGGGACAGGGAGGCCAGCCCCAGCATTTT
v_call: TRBV19; clone_size: .; j_call: TRBJ2-5; d_call: .; cdr3_aa: CASSIVGRQETQYF; cdr3_nt: TGTGCCAGTAGTATAGTTGGCAGACAAGAGACCCAGTACTTC
v_call: TRBV7-8; clone_size: .; j_call: TRBJ2-7; d_call: TRBD1; cdr3_aa: CASSPRTDREGQYF; cdr3_nt: TGTGCCAGCAGCCCACGGACCGACAGGGAAGGGCAGTACTTC
v_call: TRBV5-4; clone_size: .; j_call: TRBJ1-4; d_call: .; cdr3_aa: CASSWRSTNEKLFF; cdr3_nt: TGTGCCAGCAGCTGGAGGTCAACTAATGAAAAACTGTTTTTT
v_call: TRBV7-9; clone_size: .; j_call: TRBJ2-7; d_call: .; cdr3_aa: CASSLERYEQYF; cdr3_nt: TGTGCCAGCAGCTTAGAGAGGTACGAGCAGTACTTC
v_call: TRBV28; clone_size: few; j_call: TRBJ2-3; d_call: TRBD2; cdr3_aa: CASSLAGGPSNTQYF; cdr3_nt: TGTGCCAGCAGTTTAGCGGGAGGGCCGAGTAATACGCAGTATTTT
v_call: TRBV7-9; clone_size: .; j_call: TRBJ2-5; d_call: TRBD2; cdr3_aa: CSSSLSPGLAGGYQETQYF; cdr3_nt: TGTTCCAGCAGCCTTTCACCGGGACTAGCGGGAGGCTACCAAGAGACCCAGTACTTC
v_call: TRBV5-1; clone_size: .; j_call: TRBJ2-1; d_call: .; cdr3_aa: CASSPLLLTDNEQFF; cdr3_nt: TGCGCCAGCAGCCCCCTGCTTCTCACGGACAATGAGCAGTTCTTC
v_call: TRBV2; clone_size: .; j_call: TRBJ1-2; d_call: TRBD1; cdr3_aa: CASRGDSLGYGYTF; cdr3_nt: TGTGCCAGCAGGGGGGACAGCCTCGGCTATGGCTACACCTTC
v_call: TRBV7-2; clone_size: .; j_call: TRBJ2-5; d_call: TRBD2; cdr3_aa: CASSQASSGGAQETQYF; cdr3_nt: TGTGCCAGCAGCCAAGCGTCGAGCGGGGGCGCACAAGAGACCCAGTACTTC
v_call: TRBV6-5; clone_size: .; j_call: TRBJ1-2; d_call: .; cdr3_aa: CASSQSPTGTRGYTF; cdr3_nt: TGTGCCAGCAGCCAATCACCGACAGGCACTAGAGGCTACACCTTC
v_call: TRBV15; clone_size: .; j_call: TRBJ2-3; d_call: TRBD2; cdr3_aa: CATSSLAGGADTQYF; cdr3_nt: TGTGCCACCAGCAGCCTAGCGGGGGGGGCAGATACGCAGTATTTT
v_call: TRBV6-1; clone_size: .; j_call: TRBJ1-2; d_call: TRBD1; cdr3_aa: CASSERKTGTNYGYTF; cdr3_nt: TGTGCCAGCAGTGAGAGAAAGACAGGGACGAACTATGGCTACACCTTC
v_call: TRBV2; clone_size: .; j_call: TRBJ2-7; d_call: TRBD1; cdr3_aa: CASSGDREGEQYF; cdr3_nt: TGTGCCAGCAGTGGGGACAGGGAGGGCGAGCAGTACTTC
v_call: TRBV5-1; clone_size: .; j_call: TRBJ1-2; d_call: .; cdr3_aa: CASREASNYGYTF; cdr3_nt: TGCGCCAGCAGGGAGGCGTCTAACTATGGCTACACCTTC
v_call: TRBV28; clone_size: .; j_call: TRBJ2-7; d_call: TRBD2; cdr3_aa: CASTTPASGRIYEQYF; cdr3_nt: TGTGCCAGCACCACCCCGGCTAGCGGGAGAATTTACGAGCAGTACTTC
v_call: TRBV5-1; clone_size: .; j_call: TRBJ1-3; d_call: TRBD1; cdr3_aa: CASSLAPTGYGNTIYF; cdr3_nt: TGCGCCAGCAGCTTGGCCCCGACAGGGTACGGAAACACCATATATTTT
v_call: TRBV30; clone_size: .; j_call: TRBJ2-2; d_call: TRBD1; cdr3_aa: CAWSSGQGVFPNTGELFF; cdr3_nt: TGTGCCTGGAGTTCCGGACAGGGGGTGTTTCCCAACACCGGGGAGCTGTTTTTT
v_call: TRBV12-2; clone_size: .; j_call: TRBJ1-4; d_call: .; cdr3_aa: CASRFSKDRGGDEKLFF; cdr3_nt: TGTGCAAGTCGCTTTTCGAAGGACAGGGGCGGGGATGAAAAACTGTTTTTT
v_call: TRBV19; clone_size: few; j_call: TRBJ1-4; d_call: TRBD1; cdr3_aa: CASSGYDRVREKLFF; cdr3_nt: TGTGCCAGTTCCGGATATGACAGGGTGAGGGAAAAACTGTTTTTT
v_call: TRBV7-3; clone_size: once; j_call: TRBJ1-1; d_call: .; cdr3_aa: CASSPGGGTEAFF; cdr3_nt: TGTGCCAGCAGCCCCGGGGGGGGGACTGAAGCTTTCTTT
v_call: TRBV28; clone_size: .; j_call: TRBJ1-2; d_call: TRBD1; cdr3_aa: CASSTIGDSGFSGYGYTF; cdr3_nt: TGTGCCAGCAGTACAATAGGGGACAGCGGGTTTTCCGGTTATGGCTACACCTTC
v_call: TRBV20-1; clone_size: .; j_call: TRBJ1-2; d_call: .; cdr3_aa: CSAIRGYGYTF; cdr3_nt: TGCAGTGCCATCAGGGGCTATGGCTACACCTTC
v_call: TRBV11-2; clone_size: once; j_call: TRBJ2-7; d_call: .; cdr3_aa: CASSLDEARRYEQYF; cdr3_nt: TGTGCCAGCAGCTTAGATGAGGCGAGGCGCTACGAGCAGTACTTC
v_call: TRBV19; clone_size: few; j_call: TRBJ2-7; d_call: .; cdr3_aa: CASSIPGGDTYEQYF; cdr3_nt: TGTGCCAGTAGTATACCCGGCGGAGATACCTACGAGCAGTACTTC
v_call: TRBV5-6; clone_size: .; j_call: TRBJ2-7; d_call: .; cdr3_aa: CASRRLGYEQYF; cdr3_nt: TGTGCCAGCAGGCGACTAGGCTACGAGCAGTACTTC
v_call: TRBV30; clone_size: .; j_call: TRBJ2-3; d_call: .; cdr3_aa: CAWSPPSRGDTQYF; cdr3_nt: TGTGCCTGGAGTCCCCCAAGCCGAGGCGATACGCAGTATTTT
v_call: TRBV15; clone_size: few; j_call: TRBJ2-6; d_call: .; cdr3_aa: CATSRGNRASGANVLTF; cdr3_nt: TGTGCCACCAGCAGAGGAAACAGGGCTTCTGGGGCCAACGTCCTGACTTTC
v_call: TRBV2; clone_size: .; j_call: TRBJ1-5; d_call: .; cdr3_aa: CASSPGGNSNQPQHF; cdr3_nt: TGTGCCAGCAGTCCGGGGGGAAATAGCAATCAGCCCCAGCATTTT
v_call: TRBV5-1; clone_size: .; j_call: TRBJ2-5; d_call: TRBD2; cdr3_aa: CASSFQTAGGRETQYF; cdr3_nt: TGCGCCAGCAGCTTTCAAACGGCGGGGGGGCGAGAGACCCAGTACTTC
v_call: TRBV28; clone_size: .; j_call: TRBJ1-2; d_call: .; cdr3_aa: CAISLGQLAGYTF; cdr3_nt: TGTGCCATCAGCCTCGGACAGCTGGCCGGCTACACCTTC
v_call: TRBV30; clone_size: .; j_call: TRBJ2-7; d_call: .; cdr3_aa: CAWTSQRYEQYF; cdr3_nt: TGTGCCTGGACCAGTCAGCGCTACGAGCAGTACTTC